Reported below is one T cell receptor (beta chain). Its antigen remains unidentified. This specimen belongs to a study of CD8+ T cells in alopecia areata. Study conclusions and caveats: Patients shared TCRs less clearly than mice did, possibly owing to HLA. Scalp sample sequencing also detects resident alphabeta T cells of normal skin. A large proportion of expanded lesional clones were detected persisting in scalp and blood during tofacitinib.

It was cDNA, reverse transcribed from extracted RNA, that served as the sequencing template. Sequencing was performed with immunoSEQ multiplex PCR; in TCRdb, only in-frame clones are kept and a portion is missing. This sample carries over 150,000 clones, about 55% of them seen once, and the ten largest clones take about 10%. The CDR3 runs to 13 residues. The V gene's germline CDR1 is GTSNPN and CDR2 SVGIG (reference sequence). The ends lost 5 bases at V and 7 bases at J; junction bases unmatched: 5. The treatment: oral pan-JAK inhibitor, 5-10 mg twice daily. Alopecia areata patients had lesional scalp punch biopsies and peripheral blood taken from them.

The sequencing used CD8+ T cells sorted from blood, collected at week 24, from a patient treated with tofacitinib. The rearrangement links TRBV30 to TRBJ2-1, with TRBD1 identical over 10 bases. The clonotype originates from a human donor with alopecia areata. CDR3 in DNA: TGTGCCTGGGGGACAGGGGAAGGAAATGAGCAGTTCTTC. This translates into CAWGTGEGNEQFF.